Listed below are T cell receptor beta chains from one sample, sequenced in a study of a mutant IDH1 vaccine in newly diagnosed glioma. The method was immunoSEQ multiplex PCR; TCRdb's version includes in-frame clones alone and lacks a portion of them. The sample has fewer than 150,000 clones; under 90% are singletons. Antigen specificity for these receptors is unknown. This sample comprised PBMCs, obtained from a glioma patient whose treatment included an IDH1 peptide vaccine. The receptor set was obtained from a woman in her fifties or sixties with glioma. Both conserved end residues are part of each CDR3. A D gene is named only where the DNA matches it firmly. A clone size is listed for some rows: how often the clone was seen (once, few, many), or a class if it is expanded.

>-|TRBJ1-1|TRBV2|-
CARETDQNTEAFF
TGTGCCCGCGAGACGGACCAGAACACTGAAGCTTTCTTT
>TRBD2|TRBJ2-7|TRBV5-1|once
CASSPISSGRAPHEQYF
TGCGCCAGCAGCCCGATCTCTAGCGGGAGGGCCCCTCACGAGCAGTACTTC
>TRBD1|TRBJ1-1|TRBV5-1|once
CASSWAGQLSMNTEAFF
TGCGCCAGCAGCTGGGCGGGACAGCTTTCCATGAACACTGAAGCTTTCTTT
>TRBD1|TRBJ1-3|TRBV19|-
CASSPWTGFGNTIYF
TGTGCCAGTAGTCCCTGGACAGGTTTTGGAAACACCATATATTTT
>-|TRBJ1-3|TRBV30|-
CAWSGLFGISGNTIYF
TGTGCCTGGAGTGGCCTCTTTGGTATCTCTGGAAACACCATATATTTT
>-|TRBJ2-5|TRBV5-1|-
CASSSQETQYF
TGCGCCAGCAGCTCCCAAGAGACCCAGTACTTC
>-|TRBJ2-7|TRBV7-9|-
CASSPEGPPIYEQYF
TGTGCCAGCAGCCCCGAGGGACCGCCGATCTACGAGCAGTACTTC
>-|TRBJ2-3|TRBV16|-
CASSPPLSTDTQYF
TGTGCCAGCAGCCCACCCCTATCCACAGATACGCAGTATTTT
>-|TRBJ2-7|TRBV28|-
CASSLSVSYEQYF
TGTGCCAGCAGTTTATCGGTATCCTACGAGCAGTACTTC
>-|TRBJ1-5|TRBV10-2|-
CASSPQGGNQPQHF
TGCGCCAGCAGCCCTCAGGGTGGCAATCAGCCCCAGCATTTT
>TRBD1|TRBJ2-5|TRBV27|-
CASSWTGGLETQYF
TGTGCCAGCAGTTGGACAGGGGGCCTGGAGACCCAGTACTTC
>TRBD1|TRBJ2-3|TRBV4-2|-
CASSQGDQGADTQYF
TGTGCCAGCAGCCAAGGAGATCAGGGGGCCGATACGCAGTATTTT
>TRBD1|TRBJ2-7|TRBV7-3|once
CASSPYRGPPYEQYF
TGTGCCAGCAGCCCTTACAGGGGTCCTCCCTACGAGCAGTACTTC
>-|TRBJ1-2|TRBV5-1|-
CASSADYTNYGYTF
TGCGCCAGCAGCGCCGATTACACGAACTATGGCTACACCTTC
>-|TRBJ2-7|TRBV30|-
CAWNPARVDEQYF
TGTGCCTGGAATCCAGCCAGGGTGGACGAGCAGTACTTC
>-|TRBJ2-7|TRBV19|-
CASSIGLGSYEQYF
TGTGCCAGTAGTATAGGTCTCGGTTCCTACGAGCAGTACTTC
>-|TRBJ2-5|TRBV7-9|-
CASSFSGLQETQYF
TGTGCCAGCAGTTTCTCGGGACTTCAAGAGACCCAGTACTTC
>-|TRBJ1-2|TRBV4-1|-
CASSQDWTANYGYTF
TGCGCCAGCAGCCAAGATTGGACGGCTAACTATGGCTACACCTTC
>-|TRBJ2-7|TRBV6-5|-
CASSYRRGVPYEQYF
TGTGCCAGCAGTTACAGAAGGGGGGTACCCTACGAGCAGTACTTC
>TRBD2|TRBJ2-5|TRBV19|-
CASPGLAGEGRETQYF
TGTGCCAGTCCGGGACTAGCGGGAGAAGGCCGAGAGACCCAGTACTTC
>-|TRBJ1-1|TRBV7-8|-
CASSFAPGTEAFF
TGTGCCAGCAGCTTTGCGCCAGGCACTGAAGCTTTCTTT
>-|TRBJ2-7|TRBV5-1|few
CASSFLFTGNEQYF
TGCGCCAGCAGCTTTTTATTTACAGGGAACGAGCAGTACTTC
>TRBD2|TRBJ2-1|TRBV7-9|-
CASSPRTSGTYNEQFF
TGTGCCAGCAGCCCACGGACTAGCGGTACTTACAATGAGCAGTTCTTC
>-|TRBJ2-2|TRBV19|-
CASRGANTGELFF
TGTGCCAGTAGGGGCGCGAACACCGGGGAGCTGTTTTTT
>-|TRBJ2-5|TRBV5-4|-
CASSPSREETQYF
TGTGCCAGCAGCCCCAGCAGGGAAGAGACCCAGTACTTC
>TRBD2|TRBJ2-1|TRBV25-1|-
CASSESLGTSGRANEQFF
TGTGCCAGCAGTGAATCCCTCGGCACTAGCGGGAGGGCCAATGAGCAGTTCTTC
>TRBD1|TRBJ2-7|TRBV10-3|once
CAISETGGYEQYF
TGTGCCATCAGCGAGACAGGGGGCTACGAGCAGTACTTC
>-|TRBJ2-4|TRBV29-1|once
CSVRVRVAAKNIQYF
TGCAGCGTTAGGGTCAGGGTGGCGGCCAAAAACATTCAGTACTTC
>TRBD1|TRBJ2-4|TRBV13|-
CASSQTGQGEIQYF
TGTGCCAGCAGCCAAACCGGACAGGGTGAGATTCAGTACTTC
>-|TRBJ1-1|TRBV5-1|-
CASSEDPNTEAFF
TGCGCCAGCAGCGAGGACCCGAACACTGAAGCTTTCTTT
>-|TRBJ1-2|TRBV30|-
CAWSVSPQGLGGGYTF
TGTGCCTGGAGTGTATCCCCACAGGGACTCGGGGGTGGCTACACCTTC
>TRBD2|TRBJ2-1|TRBV7-8|-
CASSWATSGRGEQFF
TGTGCCAGCAGCTGGGCTACTAGCGGGAGAGGAGAGCAGTTCTTC